This TCR beta chain came from a study of cytotoxic CD8 clonotypes in ibrutinib-treated CLL. Libraries were prepared by immunoSEQ multiplex PCR; TCRdb keeps only in-frame clonotypes and omits some of them. The sample records approximately 330,000 clones, just under 80% being singletons. The V gene end was trimmed by 6 bases and the J gene end by 6 bases; junction bases not matched to a gene: 11. Germline V gene sequence: CDR1 PRHDT, CDR2 FYEKMQ (reference sequence). The CDR3 has 14 amino acids. This clone was counted between two and nine times. The specimen was PBMCs, collected before ibrutinib treatment. The chain carries TRBV13 and TRBJ2-7, with 7 bases matching TRBD1. The receptor was derived from a human donor with chronic lymphocytic leukemia. The CDR3: CASRPLQGTVEQYF. As DNA, the CDR3 is TGTGCCAGCAGACCTCTACAGGGGACGGTCGAGCAGTACTTC.